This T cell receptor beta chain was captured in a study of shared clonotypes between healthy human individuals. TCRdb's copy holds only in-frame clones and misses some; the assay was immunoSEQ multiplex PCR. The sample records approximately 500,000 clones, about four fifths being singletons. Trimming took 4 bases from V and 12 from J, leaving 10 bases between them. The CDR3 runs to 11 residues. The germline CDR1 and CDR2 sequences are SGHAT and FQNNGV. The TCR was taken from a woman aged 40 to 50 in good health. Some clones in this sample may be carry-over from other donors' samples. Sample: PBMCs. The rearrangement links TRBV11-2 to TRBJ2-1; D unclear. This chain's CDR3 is CASSSGRAQFF. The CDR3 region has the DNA TGTGCCAGCAGCTCAGGAAGAGCGCAGTTCTTC.